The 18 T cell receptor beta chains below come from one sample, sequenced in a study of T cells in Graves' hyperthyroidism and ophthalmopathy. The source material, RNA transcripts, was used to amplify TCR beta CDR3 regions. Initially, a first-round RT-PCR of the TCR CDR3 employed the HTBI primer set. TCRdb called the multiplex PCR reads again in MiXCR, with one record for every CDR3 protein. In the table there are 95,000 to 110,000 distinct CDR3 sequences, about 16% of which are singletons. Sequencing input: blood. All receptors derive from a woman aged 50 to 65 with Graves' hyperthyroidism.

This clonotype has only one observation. The CDR3 spells CASRKGQGGNEQFF. The CDR3 DNA follows: TGCGCCAGCAGGAAGGGACAGGGAGGGAATGAGCAGTTCTTC. The chain is built from TRBV5-1 and TRBJ2-1; 9 positions agree with TRBD1. The CDR3 has 14 residues. V was pared by 5 bases and J by 7 bases, with 7 bases of the junction left unmatched. Germline V gives CDR1 SGHRS, CDR2 YFSETQ.

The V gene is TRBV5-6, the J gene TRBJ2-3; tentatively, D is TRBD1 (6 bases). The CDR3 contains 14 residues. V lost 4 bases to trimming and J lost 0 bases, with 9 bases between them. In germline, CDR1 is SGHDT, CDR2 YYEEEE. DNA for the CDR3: TGTGCCAGCAGCCAGGGGCGGAGCACAGATACGCAGTATTTT. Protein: CASSQGRSTDTQYF.

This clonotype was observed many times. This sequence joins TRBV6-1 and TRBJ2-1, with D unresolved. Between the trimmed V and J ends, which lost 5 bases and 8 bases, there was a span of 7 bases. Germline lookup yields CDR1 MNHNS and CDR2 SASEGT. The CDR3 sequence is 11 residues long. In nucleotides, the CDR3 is TGTGCCAGCAGTATCATCGATGAGCAGTTCTTC. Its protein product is CASSIIDEQFF.

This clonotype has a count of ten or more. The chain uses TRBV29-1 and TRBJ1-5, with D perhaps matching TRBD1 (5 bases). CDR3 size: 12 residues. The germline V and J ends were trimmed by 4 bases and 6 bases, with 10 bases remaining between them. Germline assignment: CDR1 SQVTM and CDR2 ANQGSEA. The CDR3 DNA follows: TGCAGCGTTGGGATGGGGCTTCAGCCCCAGCATTTT. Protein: CSVGMGLQPQHF.

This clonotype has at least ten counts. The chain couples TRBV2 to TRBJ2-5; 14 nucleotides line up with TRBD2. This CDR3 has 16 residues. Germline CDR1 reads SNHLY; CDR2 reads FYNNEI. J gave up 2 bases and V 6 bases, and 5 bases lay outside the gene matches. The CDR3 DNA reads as TGTGCCAGCAGGGCCGGGACTAGCGGGAGACAAGAGACCCAGTACTTC. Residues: CASRAGTSGRQETQYF.

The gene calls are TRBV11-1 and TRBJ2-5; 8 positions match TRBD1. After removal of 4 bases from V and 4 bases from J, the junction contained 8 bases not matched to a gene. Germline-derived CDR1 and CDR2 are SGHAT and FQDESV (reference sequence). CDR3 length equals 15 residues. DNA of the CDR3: TGTGCCAGCAGCTCACACGGAGGACAGGGAGAGACCCAGTACTTC. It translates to CASSSHGGQGETQYF.

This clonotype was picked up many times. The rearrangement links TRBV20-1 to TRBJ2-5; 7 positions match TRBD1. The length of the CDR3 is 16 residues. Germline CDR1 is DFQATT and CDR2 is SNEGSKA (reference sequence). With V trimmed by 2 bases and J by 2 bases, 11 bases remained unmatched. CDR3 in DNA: TGCAGTGCTAGATCCATCCAAGGACAGGCACAAGAGACCCAGTACTTC. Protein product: CSARSIQGQAQETQYF.

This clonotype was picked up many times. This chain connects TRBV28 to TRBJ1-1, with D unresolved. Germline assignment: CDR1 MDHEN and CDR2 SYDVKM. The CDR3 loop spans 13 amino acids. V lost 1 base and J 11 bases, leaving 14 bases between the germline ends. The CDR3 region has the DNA TGTGCCAGCAGTTTATCAACCGGGGTGGATGCTTTCTTT. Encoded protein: CASSLSTGVDAFF.

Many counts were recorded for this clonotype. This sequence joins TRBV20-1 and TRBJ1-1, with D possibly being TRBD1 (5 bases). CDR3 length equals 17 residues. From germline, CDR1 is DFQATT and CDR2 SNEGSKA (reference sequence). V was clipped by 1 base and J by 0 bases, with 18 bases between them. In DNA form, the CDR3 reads TGCAGTGCTAGAGGTGGCGGTGGGGCGCATATGAACACTGAAGCTTTCTTT. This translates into CSARGGGGAHMNTEAFF.

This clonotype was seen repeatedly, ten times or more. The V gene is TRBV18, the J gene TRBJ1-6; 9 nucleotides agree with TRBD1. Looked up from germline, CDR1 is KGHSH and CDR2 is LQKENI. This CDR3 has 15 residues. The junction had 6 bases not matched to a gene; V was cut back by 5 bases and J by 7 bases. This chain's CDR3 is CASSAMGQGNSPLHF. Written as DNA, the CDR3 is TGTGCCAGCTCAGCGATGGGACAGGGAAATTCACCCCTCCACTTT.

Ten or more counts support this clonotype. CDR3 amino acids: CASSIGTGGEKLFF. CDR3 coding DNA: TGTGCCAGCAGTATTGGGACAGGGGGGGAAAAACTGTTTTTT. V is TRBV12-3 or TRBV12-4 and J is TRBJ1-4; TRBD1 matches 11 bases. CDR3 length: 14 amino acids. The ends lost 5 bases at V and 8 bases at J; junction bases unmatched: 4.

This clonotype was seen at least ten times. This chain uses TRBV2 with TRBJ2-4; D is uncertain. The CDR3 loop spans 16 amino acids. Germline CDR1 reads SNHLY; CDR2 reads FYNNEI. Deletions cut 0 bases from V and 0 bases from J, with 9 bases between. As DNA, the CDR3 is TGTGCCAGCAGTGAAGCGCTTGGGCTAGCCAAAAACATTCAGTACTTC. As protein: CASSEALGLAKNIQYF.

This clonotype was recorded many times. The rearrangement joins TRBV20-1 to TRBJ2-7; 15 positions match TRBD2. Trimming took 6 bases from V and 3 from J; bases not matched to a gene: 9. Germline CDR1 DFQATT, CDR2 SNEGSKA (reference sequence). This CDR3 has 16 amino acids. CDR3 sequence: CSARSPGLAGGYEQYF. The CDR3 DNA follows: TGCAGTGCCAGGTCACCGGGACTAGCGGGAGGCTACGAGCAGTACTTC.

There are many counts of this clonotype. CDR3 coding DNA: TGTGCCAGCAGTTTACAGGGAACTCGAGGCACCGGGGAGCTGTTTTTT. Its protein is CASSLQGTRGTGELFF. The chain employs TRBV28 and TRBJ2-2; D may be TRBD1 (5 bases). The V end lost 2 bases, the J end lost 4 bases, and 14 bases lay between the germline ends. This CDR3 contains 16 residues. CDR1 is MDHEN, CDR2 SYDVKM, per germline.

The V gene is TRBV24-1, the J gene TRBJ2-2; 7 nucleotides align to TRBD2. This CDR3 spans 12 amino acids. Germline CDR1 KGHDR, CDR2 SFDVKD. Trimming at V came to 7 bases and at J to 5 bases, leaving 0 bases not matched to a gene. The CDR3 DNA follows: TGTGCCACCAGGCGGGAGACCGGGGAGCTGTTTTTT. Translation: CATRRETGELFF.

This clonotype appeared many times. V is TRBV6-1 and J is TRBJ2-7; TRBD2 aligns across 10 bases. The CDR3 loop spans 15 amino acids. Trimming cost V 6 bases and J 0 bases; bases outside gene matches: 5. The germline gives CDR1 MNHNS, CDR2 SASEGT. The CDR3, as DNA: TGTGCCAGCAGGAGTATAGCGGGGGGCTCCTACGAGCAGTACTTC. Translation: CASRSIAGGSYEQYF.

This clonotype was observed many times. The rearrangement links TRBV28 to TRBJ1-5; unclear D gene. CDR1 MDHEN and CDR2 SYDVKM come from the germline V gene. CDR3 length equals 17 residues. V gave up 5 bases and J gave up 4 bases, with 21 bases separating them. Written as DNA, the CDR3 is TGTGCCAGCAGTCCGGCCAGACGGAATCTAGGGAATCAGCCCCAGCATTTT. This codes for CASSPARRNLGNQPQHF.

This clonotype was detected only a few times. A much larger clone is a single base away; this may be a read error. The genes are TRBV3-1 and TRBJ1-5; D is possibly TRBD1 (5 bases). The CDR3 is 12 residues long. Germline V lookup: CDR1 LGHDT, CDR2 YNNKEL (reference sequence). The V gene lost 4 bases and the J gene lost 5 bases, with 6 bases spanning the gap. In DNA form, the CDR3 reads TGTGCCAGCAGCCGAGGGGATCAGCCCCAGCATTTT. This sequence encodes CASSRGDQPQHF.